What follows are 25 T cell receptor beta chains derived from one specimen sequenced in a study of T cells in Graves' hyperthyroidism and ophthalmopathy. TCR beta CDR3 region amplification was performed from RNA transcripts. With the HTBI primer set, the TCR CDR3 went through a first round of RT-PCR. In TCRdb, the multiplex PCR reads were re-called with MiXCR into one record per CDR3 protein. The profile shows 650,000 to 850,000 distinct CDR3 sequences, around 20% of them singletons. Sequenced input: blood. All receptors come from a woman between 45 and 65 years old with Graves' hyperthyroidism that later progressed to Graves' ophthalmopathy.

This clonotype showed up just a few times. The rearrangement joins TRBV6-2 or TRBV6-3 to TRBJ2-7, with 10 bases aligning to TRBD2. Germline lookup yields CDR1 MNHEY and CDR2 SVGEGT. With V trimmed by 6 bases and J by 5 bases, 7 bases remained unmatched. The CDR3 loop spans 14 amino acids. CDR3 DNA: TGTGCCAGCAGAAAGCGGGGGGGTCTCAACGAGCAGTACTTC. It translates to CASRKRGGLNEQYF.

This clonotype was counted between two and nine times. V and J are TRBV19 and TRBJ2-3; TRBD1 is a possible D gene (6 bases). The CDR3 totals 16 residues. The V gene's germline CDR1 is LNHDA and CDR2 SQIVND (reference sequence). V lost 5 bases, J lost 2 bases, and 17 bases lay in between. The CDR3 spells CASSHGPGDPTDTQYF. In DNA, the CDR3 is TGTGCCAGTAGTCACGGGCCAGGGGACCCCACAGATACGCAGTATTTT.

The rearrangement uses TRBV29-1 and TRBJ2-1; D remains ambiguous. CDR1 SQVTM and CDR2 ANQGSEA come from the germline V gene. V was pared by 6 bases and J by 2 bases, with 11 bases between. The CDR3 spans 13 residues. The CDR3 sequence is CSVPERPYNEQFF. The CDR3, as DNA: TGCAGCGTACCCGAGCGACCCTACAATGAGCAGTTCTTC.

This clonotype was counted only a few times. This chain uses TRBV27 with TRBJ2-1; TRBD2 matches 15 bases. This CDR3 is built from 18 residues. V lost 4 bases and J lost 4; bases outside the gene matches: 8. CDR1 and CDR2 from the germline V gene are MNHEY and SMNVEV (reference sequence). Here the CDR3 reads CASSYESGTSGGYNEQFF. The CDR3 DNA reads TGTGCCAGCAGTTACGAATCCGGGACTAGCGGGGGGTACAATGAGCAGTTCTTC.

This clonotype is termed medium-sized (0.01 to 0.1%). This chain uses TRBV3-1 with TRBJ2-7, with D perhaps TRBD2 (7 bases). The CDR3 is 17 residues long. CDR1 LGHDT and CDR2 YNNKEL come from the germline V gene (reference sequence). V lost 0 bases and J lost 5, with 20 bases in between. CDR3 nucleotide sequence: TGTGCCAGCAGCCAAGAATTCGGATTCGGGGGGCTCGACGAGCAGTACTTC. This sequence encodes CASSQEFGFGGLDEQYF.

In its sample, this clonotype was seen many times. Here the CDR3 reads CASNPDGAEAFF. The CDR3 bases are TGTGCCAGCAACCCCGACGGGGCTGAAGCTTTCTTT. This rearrangement joins TRBV6-1 to TRBJ1-1; the D is unclear. The CDR3 contains 12 residues. CDR1 is MNHNS and CDR2 is SASEGT in the germline V gene. Trimming left V 7 bases short and J 6 bases short, with 12 bases between.

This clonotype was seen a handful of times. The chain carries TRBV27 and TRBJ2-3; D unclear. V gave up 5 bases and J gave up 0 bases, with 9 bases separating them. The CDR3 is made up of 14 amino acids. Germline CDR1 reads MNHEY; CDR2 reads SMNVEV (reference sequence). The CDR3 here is CASSDTESTDTQYF. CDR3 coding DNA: TGTGCCAGCAGTGACACGGAGAGCACAGATACGCAGTATTTT.

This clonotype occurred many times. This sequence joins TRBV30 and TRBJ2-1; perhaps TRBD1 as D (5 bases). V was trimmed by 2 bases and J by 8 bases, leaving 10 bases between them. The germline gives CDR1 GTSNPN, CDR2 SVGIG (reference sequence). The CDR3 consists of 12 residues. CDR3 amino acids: CAWSPSRDEQFF. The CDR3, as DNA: TGTGCCTGGAGTCCGTCCAGGGATGAGCAGTTCTTC.

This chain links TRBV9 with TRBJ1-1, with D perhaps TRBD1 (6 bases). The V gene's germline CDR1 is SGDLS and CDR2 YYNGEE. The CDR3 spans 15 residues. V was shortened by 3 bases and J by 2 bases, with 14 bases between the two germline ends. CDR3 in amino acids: CASSGGHGGNTEAFF. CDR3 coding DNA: TGTGCCAGCAGCGGGGGACATGGGGGAAACACTGAAGCTTTCTTT.

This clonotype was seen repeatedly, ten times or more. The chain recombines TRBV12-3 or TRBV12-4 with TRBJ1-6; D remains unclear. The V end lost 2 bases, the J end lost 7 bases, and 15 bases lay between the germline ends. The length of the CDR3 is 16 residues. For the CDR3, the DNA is TGTGCCAGCAGTTTACTCCCACTGGACGGAAATTCACCCCTCCACTTT. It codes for CASSLLPLDGNSPLHF.

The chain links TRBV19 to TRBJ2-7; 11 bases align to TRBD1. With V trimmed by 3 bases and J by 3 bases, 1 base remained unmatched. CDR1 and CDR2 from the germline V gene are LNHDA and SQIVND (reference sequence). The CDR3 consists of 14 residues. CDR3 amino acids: CASSIGTGGYEQYF. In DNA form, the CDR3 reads TGTGCCAGTAGTATCGGGACAGGGGGCTACGAGCAGTACTTC.

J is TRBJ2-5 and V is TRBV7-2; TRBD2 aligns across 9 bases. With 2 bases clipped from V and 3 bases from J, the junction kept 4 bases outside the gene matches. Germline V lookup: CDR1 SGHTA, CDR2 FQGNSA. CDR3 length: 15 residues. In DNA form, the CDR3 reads TGTGCCAGCAGCTTATCGGGCGGGGGGGAAGAGACCCAGTACTTC. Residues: CASSLSGGGEETQYF. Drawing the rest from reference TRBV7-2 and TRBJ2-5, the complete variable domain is GAGVSQSPSNKVTEKGKDVELRCDPISGHTALYWYRQSLGQGLEFLIYFQGNSAPDKSGLPSDRFSAERTGGSVSTLTIQRTQQEDSAVYLCASSLSGGGEETQYFGPGTRLLVL.

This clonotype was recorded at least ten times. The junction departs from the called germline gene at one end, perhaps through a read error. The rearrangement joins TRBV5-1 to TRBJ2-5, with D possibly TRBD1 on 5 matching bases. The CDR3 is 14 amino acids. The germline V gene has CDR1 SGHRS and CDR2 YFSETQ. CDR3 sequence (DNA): TGTGCCAGCAGCTTAGCAGACAGCCAAGAGACCCAGTACTTC. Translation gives CASSLADSQETQYF.

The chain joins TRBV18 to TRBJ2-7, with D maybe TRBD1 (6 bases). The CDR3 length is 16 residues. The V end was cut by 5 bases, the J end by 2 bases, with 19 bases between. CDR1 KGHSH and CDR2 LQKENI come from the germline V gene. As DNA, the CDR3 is TGTGCCAGCTCAGGTGCCACAGGGAAGCATGCCTACGAGCAGTACTTC. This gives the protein CASSGATGKHAYEQYF.

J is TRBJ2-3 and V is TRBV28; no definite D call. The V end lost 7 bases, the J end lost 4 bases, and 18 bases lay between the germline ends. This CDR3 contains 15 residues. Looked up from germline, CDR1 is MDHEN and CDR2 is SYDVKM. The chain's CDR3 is CASTFHLGSPDTQYF. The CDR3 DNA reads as TGTGCCAGCACCTTTCACCTGGGATCCCCAGATACGCAGTATTTT.

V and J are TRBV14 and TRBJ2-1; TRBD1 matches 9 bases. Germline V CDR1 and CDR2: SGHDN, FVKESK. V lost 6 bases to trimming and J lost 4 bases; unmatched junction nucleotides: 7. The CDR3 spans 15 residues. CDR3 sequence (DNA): TGTGCCAGCAGACGGACAGGGGCGGGATACAATGAGCAGTTCTTC. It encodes CASRRTGAGYNEQFF.

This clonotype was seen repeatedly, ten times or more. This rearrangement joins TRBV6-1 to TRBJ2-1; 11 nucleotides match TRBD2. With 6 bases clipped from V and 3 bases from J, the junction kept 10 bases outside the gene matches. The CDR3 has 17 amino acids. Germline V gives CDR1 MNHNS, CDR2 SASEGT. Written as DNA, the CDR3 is TGTGCCAGCAGCCCCCCACTAGCGGGGGAGTACTACAATGAGCAGTTCTTC. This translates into CASSPPLAGEYYNEQFF.

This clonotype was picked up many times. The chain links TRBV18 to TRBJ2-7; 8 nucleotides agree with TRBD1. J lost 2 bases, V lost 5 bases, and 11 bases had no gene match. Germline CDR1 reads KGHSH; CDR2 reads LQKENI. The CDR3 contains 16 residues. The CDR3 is CASSASGGLNAYEQYF. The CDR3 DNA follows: TGTGCCAGCTCAGCCTCAGGGGGCCTGAACGCCTACGAGCAGTACTTC.

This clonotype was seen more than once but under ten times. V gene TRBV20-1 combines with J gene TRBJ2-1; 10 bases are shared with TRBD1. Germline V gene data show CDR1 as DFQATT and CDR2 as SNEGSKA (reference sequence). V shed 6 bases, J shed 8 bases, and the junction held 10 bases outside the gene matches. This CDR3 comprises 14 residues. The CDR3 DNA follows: TGCAGTGCAAAAAGACAGGGGGCGCGGGATGAGCAGTTCTTC. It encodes CSAKRQGARDEQFF.

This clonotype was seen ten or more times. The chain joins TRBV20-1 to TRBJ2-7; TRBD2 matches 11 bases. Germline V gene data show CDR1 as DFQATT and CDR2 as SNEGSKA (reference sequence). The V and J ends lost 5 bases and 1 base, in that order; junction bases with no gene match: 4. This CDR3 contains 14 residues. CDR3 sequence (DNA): TGCAGTGCTCGTATAGCGGGGGGGTCCTACGAGCAGTACTTC. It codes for CSARIAGGSYEQYF.

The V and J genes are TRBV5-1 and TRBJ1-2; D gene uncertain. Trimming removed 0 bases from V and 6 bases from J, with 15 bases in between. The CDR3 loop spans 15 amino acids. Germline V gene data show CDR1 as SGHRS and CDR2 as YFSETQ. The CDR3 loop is CASSLEGEGSNGYTF. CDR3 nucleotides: TGCGCCAGCAGCTTGGAGGGAGAAGGGTCGAATGGCTACACCTTC.

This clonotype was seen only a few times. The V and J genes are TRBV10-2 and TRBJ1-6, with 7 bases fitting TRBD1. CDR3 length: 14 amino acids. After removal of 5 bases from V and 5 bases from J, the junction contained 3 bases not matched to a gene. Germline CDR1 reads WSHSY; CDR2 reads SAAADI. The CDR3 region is CASSTGTDNSPLHF. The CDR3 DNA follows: TGCGCCAGCAGTACCGGGACAGATAATTCACCCCTCCACTTT.

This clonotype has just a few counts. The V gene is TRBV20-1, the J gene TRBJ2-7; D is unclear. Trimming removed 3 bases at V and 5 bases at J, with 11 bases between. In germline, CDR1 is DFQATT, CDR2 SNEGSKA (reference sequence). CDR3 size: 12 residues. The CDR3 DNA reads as TGCAGTGCTAGGAGTCAGCCCCACGAGCAGTACTTC. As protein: CSARSQPHEQYF.

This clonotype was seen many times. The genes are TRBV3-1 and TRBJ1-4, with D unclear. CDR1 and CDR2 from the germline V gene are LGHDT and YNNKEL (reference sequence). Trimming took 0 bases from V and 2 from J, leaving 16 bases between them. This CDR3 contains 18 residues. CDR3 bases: TGTGCCAGCAGCCAAGATCGGGCGGGTGTGGGGACTAATGAAAAACTGTTTTTT. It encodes CASSQDRAGVGTNEKLFF.

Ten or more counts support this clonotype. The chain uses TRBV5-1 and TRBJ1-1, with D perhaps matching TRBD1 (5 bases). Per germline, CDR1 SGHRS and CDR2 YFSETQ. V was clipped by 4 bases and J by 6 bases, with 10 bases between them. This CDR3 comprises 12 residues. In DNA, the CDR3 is TGCGCCAGCAGCGCAGACAGCCCTGAAGCTTTCTTT. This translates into CASSADSPEAFF. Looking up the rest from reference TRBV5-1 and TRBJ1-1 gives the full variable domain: KAGVTQTPRYLIKTRGQQVTLSCSPISGHRSVSWYQQTPGQGLQFLFEYFSETQRNKGNFPGRFSGRQFSNSRSEMNVSTLELGDSALYLCASSADSPEAFFGQGTRLTVV.